This T cell receptor (beta chain) was recorded in a study of beta chain features in type 1 diabetes. The study, taken as a whole, reports: The naive, central memory and Treg TCRB repertoires showed an apparent similarity that was greater among patients than among healthy donors. PCR, the amplification step, might favor shorter templates, equally in patients and controls. All four CD4+ subsets from Type 1 diabetes patients carried moderately but significantly shorter TCRB CDR3s.

A note on this clone: Its antigen is unidentified.

The CDR3 has 14 amino acids. Germline V lookup: CDR1 SEHNR, CDR2 FQNEAQ (reference sequence). Between the trimmed V and J ends, which lost 1 base and 4 bases, there was a span of 11 bases. The entirety of the isolated RNA underwent reverse transcription, so expressed TCRB transcripts were sequenced. Only in-frame clones appear in the TCRdb table, and some are missing; sequencing was by immunoSEQ multiplex PCR. This table has roughly 47,000 clones, approximately 40% appearing once. What was sequenced was stem cell memory CD4+ T cells from blood. This clonotype originated in a man aged 30 to 45 with type 1 diabetes. The chain employs TRBV7-9 and TRBJ2-7; D is possibly TRBD1 (5 bases). In nucleotides, the CDR3 is TGTGCCAGCAGCTTAGGAGGCTCAGGGTACGAGCAGTACTTC. The encoded protein is CASSLGGSGYEQYF.